This T cell receptor beta chain was identified in a study of blood T cell repertoires in COVID-19. Study summary: COVID-19 samples from acute and convalescent phases originated in the United States, Italy and Spain. PBMCs, B-cell-depleted T cells, or T cells provided the cDNA or gDNA that made up the material.

Authors' data handling: How many nucleated cells were present was estimated from reference gene primer amplification. Only in-frame clones appear in the TCRdb table, and some are missing; sequencing was by immunoSEQ multiplex PCR. For V, J and clone size, that table is used; D and trimming come from the DNA. The sample comprises under 300,000 clones, 80% to 90% of which are singletons, and 9.5% to 12% rests with the top ten. J gave up 6 bases and V 1 base, and 4 bases lay outside the gene matches. The V gene's germline CDR1 is LGHDT and CDR2 YNNKEL (reference sequence). The CDR3 spans 14 residues. This clone was counted once.

The receptor comes from a woman between 70 and 85 years old with acute or convalescent COVID-19. The genes are TRBV3-1 (or the pseudogene TRBV3-2) and TRBJ2-7; 9 bases line up with TRBD1. The specimen sequenced was peripheral blood. CDR3 coding DNA: TGTGCCAGCAGCCAAGCCATGACAGGGGGCGAGCAGTACTTC. This gives the protein CASSQAMTGGEQYF.